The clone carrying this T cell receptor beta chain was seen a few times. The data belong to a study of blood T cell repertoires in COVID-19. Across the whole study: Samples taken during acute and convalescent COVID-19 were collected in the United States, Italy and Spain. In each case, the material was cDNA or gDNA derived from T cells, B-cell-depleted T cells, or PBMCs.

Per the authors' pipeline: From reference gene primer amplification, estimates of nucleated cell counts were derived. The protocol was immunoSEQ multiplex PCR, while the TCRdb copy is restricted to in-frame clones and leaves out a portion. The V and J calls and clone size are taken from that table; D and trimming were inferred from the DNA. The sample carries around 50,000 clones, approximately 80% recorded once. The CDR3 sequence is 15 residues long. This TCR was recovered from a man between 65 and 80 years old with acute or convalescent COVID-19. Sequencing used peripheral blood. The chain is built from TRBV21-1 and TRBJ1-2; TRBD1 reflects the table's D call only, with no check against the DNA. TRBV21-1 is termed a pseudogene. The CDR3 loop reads CASGPSAEANYGYTF. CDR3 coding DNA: TGTGCCAGCGGGCCGTCGGCAGAAGCTAACTATGGCTACACCTTC.